This passage covers 17 T cell receptor beta chains from one sample sequenced in a study of cytomegalovirus exposure and HLA in healthy donors. Measured with immunoSEQ multiplex PCR; TCRdb has only the in-frame clones, and not every one. In the table there are 250,000 to 400,000 clones, around 90% of which are singletons. The sequencing sample was made of PBMCs. The receptors were sampled from a woman aged 25 to 45 in good health and CMV-seropositive.

This clone has only a few counts. This chain joins TRBV5-1 and TRBJ2-1, with D perhaps matching TRBD2 (5 bases). V was pared by 1 base and J by 5 bases, with 28 bases between. The V gene's germline CDR1 is SGHRS and CDR2 YFSETQ. This CDR3 has 20 residues. CDR3 nucleotides: TGCGCCAGCAGCTTGTCCCCCAGGCCCGCCCTCGGGGTGAGGGACAATGAGCAGTTCTTC. The encoded protein is CASSLSPRPALGVRDNEQFF.

The gene calls are TRBV28 and TRBJ2-2; TRBD1 agrees at 7 bases. Germline CDR1 MDHEN, CDR2 SYDVKM. The CDR3 consists of 14 residues. The V segment lost 2 bases and the J segment 7 bases; nucleotides outside the gene matches: 4. CDR3 region: CASSLGQGDGELFF. CDR3 sequence (DNA): TGTGCCAGCAGTTTAGGCCAGGGGGACGGGGAGCTGTTTTTT. Full variable domain (rest looked up from reference TRBV28 and TRBJ2-2): DVKVTQSSRYLVKRTGEKVFLECVQDMDHENMFWYRQDPGLGLRLIYFSYDVKMKEKGDIPEGYSVSREKKERFSLILESASTNQTSMYLCASSLGQGDGELFFGEGSRLTVL.

The rearrangement links TRBV27 to TRBJ2-1; D remains unclear. Trimming took off 2 bases at V and 8 bases at J, with 4 bases between the two ends. Germline CDR1 reads MNHEY; CDR2 reads SMNVEV (reference sequence). The CDR3 contains 11 residues. This chain's CDR3 is CASSLGHEQFF. DNA for the CDR3: TGTGCCAGCAGTTTAGGGCATGAGCAGTTCTTC.

The genes are TRBV30 and TRBJ1-2, with 8 positions matching TRBD1. In germline, CDR1 is GTSNPN, CDR2 SVGIG (reference sequence). Unmatched junction bases numbered 7, after V lost 4 bases and J lost 3 bases. There are 14 residues in the CDR3. This chain's CDR3 is CAWTKAGQDYGYTF. The CDR3 DNA is TGTGCCTGGACTAAAGCGGGACAGGACTATGGCTACACCTTC. The full variable domain, rest sourced from reference TRBV30 and TRBJ1-2, is SQTIHQWPATLVQPVGSPLSLECTVEGTSNPNLYWYRQAAGRGLQLLFYSVGIGQISSEVPQNLSASRPQDRQFILSSKKLLLSDSGFYLCAWTKAGQDYGYTFGSGTRLTVV.

CDR3 amino acids: CASSLLSGANVLTF. CDR3 sequence (DNA): TGTGCCAGCAGCTTATTATCTGGGGCCAACGTCCTGACTTTC. The chain carries TRBV9 and TRBJ2-6; D is ambiguous. Looked up from germline, CDR1 is SGDLS and CDR2 is YYNGEE. Trimming took off 4 bases at V and 1 base at J, with 6 bases between the two ends. This CDR3 is 14 amino acids long. Full variable domain (outside the CDR3, taken from reference TRBV9 and TRBJ2-6): DSGVTQTPKHLITATGQRVTLRCSPRSGDLSVYWYQQSLDQGLQFLIQYYNGEERAKGNILERFSAQQFPDLHSELNLSSLELGDSALYFCASSLLSGANVLTFGAGSRLTVL.

This clone was seen just once. The rearrangement joins TRBV2 to TRBJ2-7; D ambiguous. The CDR3 has 12 residues. Trimming cost V 3 bases and J 6 bases, with 9 bases left between them. Germline lookup yields CDR1 SNHLY and CDR2 FYNNEI. DNA for the CDR3: TGTGCCAGCAGTGATTTGGGCTCCGAGCAGTACTTC. Protein product: CASSDLGSEQYF.

The rearrangement links TRBV28 to TRBJ2-5, with D perhaps TRBD2 (6 bases). Germline CDR1 reads MDHEN; CDR2 reads SYDVKM. The germline V and J ends were trimmed by 3 bases and 1 base, with 9 bases remaining between them. CDR3 length equals 14 residues. The CDR3 nucleotides read TGTGCCAGCAGTTTCGGGGGAGGCCAAGAGACCCAGTACTTC. Protein product: CASSFGGGQETQYF.

In this sample, this clone turned up once. The chain carries TRBV7-2 and TRBJ2-1; D perhaps matches TRBD2 (5 bases). Germline-derived CDR1 and CDR2 are SGHTA and FQGNSA. This CDR3 comprises 16 residues. Trimming shortened V by 4 bases and J by 1 base, and 14 bases separated the two germline ends. The CDR3 bases are TGTGCCAGCAGCTCCCGTGGGGAGCGGTCCTACAATGAGCAGTTCTTC. This sequence encodes CASSSRGERSYNEQFF.

The chain uses TRBV23-1 and TRBJ1-2, with D perhaps TRBD1 (5 bases). TRBV23-1 is filed as an ORF, its function uncertain. The CDR3 contains 16 residues. With 2 bases removed from V and 3 bases from J, the gap between germline ends came to 16 bases. DNA for the CDR3: TGCGCCAGCAGTCAAGGGACCACGACCTCCTACTATGGCTACACCTTC. Translating it yields CASSQGTTTSYYGYTF.

The chain recombines TRBV7-9 with TRBJ2-7; TRBD2 matches at 11 bases. The CDR3 extends over 16 amino acids. Trimming at V came to 5 bases and at J to 4 bases, leaving 10 bases not matched to a gene. CDR1 SEHNR and CDR2 FQNEAQ come from the germline V gene (reference sequence). The CDR3: CASSGKTSGGTYEQYF. As DNA, the CDR3 is TGTGCCAGCAGCGGGAAAACTAGCGGGGGAACTTACGAGCAGTACTTC. Complete variable domain (other parts from reference TRBV7-9 and TRBJ2-7): DTGVSQNPRHKITKRGQNVTFRCDPISEHNRLYWYRQTLGQGPEFLTYFQNEAQLEKSRLLSDRFSAERPKGSFSTLEIQRTEQGDSAMYLCASSGKTSGGTYEQYFGPGTRLTVT.

The gene calls are TRBV27 and TRBJ2-7; 10 nucleotides agree with TRBD2. CDR1 is MNHEY, CDR2 SMNVEV, per germline (reference sequence). This CDR3 comprises 15 residues. Trimming cost V 3 bases and J 4 bases; bases outside gene matches: 6. The CDR3 is CASSFASGRGYEQYF. The CDR3 DNA reads TGTGCCAGCAGTTTTGCTAGCGGGAGAGGATACGAGCAGTACTTC.

The chain couples TRBV27 to TRBJ1-1; TRBD1 matches 7 bases. Per germline, CDR1 MNHEY and CDR2 SMNVEV (reference sequence). This CDR3 has 20 residues. V shed 3 bases and J 2 bases; nucleotides not matched to a gene: 21. Written as DNA, the CDR3 is TGTGCCAGCAGTTTGTGGGGTCACACAGGGGCCGGAGGGCAAAACACTGAAGCTTTCTTT. Protein sequence: CASSLWGHTGAGGQNTEAFF.

The rearrangement uses TRBV4-1 and TRBJ1-1; no reliable D call. Germline values: CDR1 MGHRA, CDR2 YSYEKL. V gave up 5 bases and J gave up 2 bases, with 9 bases separating them. The CDR3 covers 13 residues. The CDR3 coding sequence is TGCGCCAGCAGCTCAGGTTTCAACACTGAAGCTTTCTTT. Amino acids: CASSSGFNTEAFF.

This sequence joins TRBV9 and TRBJ2-5; 10 bases map to TRBD2. CDR3 length: 14 residues. Germline trimming cut 4 bases from V and 3 bases from J; bases unmatched to any gene: 3. Germline CDR1 and CDR2: SGDLS and YYNGEE. The CDR3 coding sequence is TGTGCCAGCAGCACCACTAGCGGGGAAGAGACCCAGTACTTC. Translating it yields CASSTTSGEETQYF.

J is TRBJ2-7 and V is TRBV4-1; TRBD2 is a possible D gene (5 bases). The germline gives CDR1 MGHRA, CDR2 YSYEKL. The CDR3 length is 12 residues. Trimming removed 0 bases from V and 6 bases from J, with 6 bases in between. In DNA form, the CDR3 reads TGCGCCAGCAGCCAAGACGGGGTCGAGCAGTACTTC. Encoded protein: CASSQDGVEQYF.

The CDR3 sequence is CASSVVGGVSEQYF. Here the CDR3 DNA reads TGTGCCAGCAGCGTAGTAGGGGGGGTTTCCGAGCAGTACTTC. The rearrangement uses TRBV9 and TRBJ2-7; tentatively, D is TRBD2 (7 bases). Germline V lookup: CDR1 SGDLS, CDR2 YYNGEE. The CDR3 has 14 residues. Trimming removed 0 bases at V and 6 bases at J, with 13 bases between. The full variable domain, in which reference TRBV9 and TRBJ2-7 provide the parts outside the CDR3, is DSGVTQTPKHLITATGQRVTLRCSPRSGDLSVYWYQQSLDQGLQFLIQYYNGEERAKGNILERFSAQQFPDLHSELNLSSLELGDSALYFCASSVVGGVSEQYFGPGTRLTVT.

This chain links TRBV6-4 with TRBJ2-2; TRBD2 matches 10 bases. The CDR3 covers 16 residues. J lost 7 bases, V lost 5 bases, and 10 bases had no gene match. From germline, CDR1 is MRHNA and CDR2 SNTAGT. CDR3 in DNA: TGTGCCAGCAGTCGGAGCGGGAGGGCCGGAATCGGGGAGCTGTTTTTT. Its translation: CASSRSGRAGIGELFF.